Below, 9 T cell receptor beta chains from the same sample are listed, as sequenced in a study of shared clonotypes between healthy human individuals. Profiling relied on immunoSEQ multiplex PCR, and the TCRdb table lists in-frame clones only, not all of them. The sample contains around 530,000 clones, just over 75% of which appear only once. Sequenced material: PBMCs. The receptors come from a woman between 35 and 50 years old in good health. Some clones in this sample may be carry-over from other donors' samples.

This chain uses TRBV7-3 with TRBJ2-3, with 10 positions matching TRBD2. Germline lookup yields CDR1 SGHTA and CDR2 FQGTGA. Trimming at V came to 9 bases and at J to 0 bases, leaving 6 bases not matched to a gene. This CDR3 spans 15 amino acids. This chain's CDR3 is CASRTSGYSTDTQYF. The CDR3 region has the DNA TGTGCCAGTCGGACTAGCGGTTACAGCACAGATACGCAGTATTTT.

The chain employs TRBV11-2 and TRBJ2-1; tentatively, D is TRBD2 (5 bases). The V and J ends lost 1 base and 6 bases respectively, with 10 bases between them. The CDR3 has 14 amino acids. Looked up from germline, CDR1 is SGHAT and CDR2 is FQNNGV. CDR3 residues: CASSLGLAGNEQFF. CDR3 DNA: TGTGCCAGCAGCTTAGGGCTCGCGGGCAATGAGCAGTTCTTC.

The rearrangement joins TRBV7-9 to TRBJ2-1, with 7 bases aligning to TRBD2. CDR3 length equals 16 residues. Germline V gives CDR1 SEHNR, CDR2 FQNEAQ (reference sequence). Trimming removed 0 bases from V and 7 bases from J; junction bases left unmatched: 9. This CDR3 is CASSLAQRELENEQFF. As DNA, the CDR3 is TGTGCCAGCAGCTTAGCGCAGCGGGAACTTGAGAATGAGCAGTTCTTC.

This clone was seen only once. The rearrangement uses TRBV2 and TRBJ2-5, with 14 bases aligning to TRBD2. The junction had 4 bases not matched to a gene; V was cut back by 7 bases and J by 0 bases. Germline lookup yields CDR1 SNHLY and CDR2 FYNNEI. The CDR3 consists of 16 residues. The CDR3 sequence: CASKGTSGRDQETQYF. The CDR3 DNA reads as TGTGCCAGCAAAGGGACTAGCGGGAGAGACCAAGAGACCCAGTACTTC.

The gene calls are TRBV28 and TRBJ2-5; no clear D. The CDR3 is 12 amino acids. Germline-derived CDR1 and CDR2 are MDHEN and SYDVKM. V was pared by 2 bases and J by 6 bases, with 7 bases between. The CDR3 sequence is CASSLGDKTQYF. In DNA, the CDR3 is TGTGCCAGCAGTTTAGGAGACAAGACCCAGTACTTC.

Only a few counts were recorded for this clone. Other DNA sequences in this sample translate to the same CDR3. The V call is TRBV30, the J call TRBJ2-7; D unclear. V was shortened by 2 bases and J by 4 bases, with 6 bases between the two germline ends. Germline V CDR1 and CDR2: GTSNPN, SVGIG (reference sequence). The CDR3 length is 11 residues. The DNA of the CDR3 is TGTGCCTGGAGTTTGGGTTACGAGCAGTACTTC. Its translation: CAWSLGYEQYF. The variable domain in full, with the rest retrieved from reference TRBV30 and TRBJ2-7, is SQTIHQWPATLVQPVGSPLSLECTVEGTSNPNLYWYRQAAGRGLQLLFYSVGIGQISSEVPQNLSASRPQDRQFILSSKKLLLSDSGFYLCAWSLGYEQYFGPGTRLTVT.

Only a few counts were recorded for this clone. The chain couples TRBV7-2 to TRBJ2-3, with TRBD2 matching over 9 bases. From germline, CDR1 is SGHTA and CDR2 FQGNSA. This CDR3 region has 16 residues. V lost 1 base to trimming and J lost 2 bases; unmatched junction nucleotides: 4. The CDR3 region has the DNA TGTGCCAGCAGCTTAGGAGGCGGGAGGGCCACAGATACGCAGTATTTT. It yields the protein CASSLGGGRATDTQYF.

The sample holds a few counts of this clone. The rearrangement links TRBV2 to TRBJ2-5; D gene uncertain. The CDR3 length is 13 residues. Looked up from germline, CDR1 is SNHLY and CDR2 is FYNNEI. The ends were cut back, 6 bases at V and 3 bases at J, with 11 bases in the middle. The CDR3 region has the DNA TGTGCCAGCAGCGCCGGGTCCAAAGAGACCCAGTACTTC. It yields the protein CASSAGSKETQYF. Supplemented by reference TRBV2 and TRBJ2-5, the full variable domain reads EPEVTQTPSHQVTQMGQEVILRCVPISNHLYFYWYRQILGQKVEFLVSFYNNEISEKSEIFDDQFSVERPDGSNFTLKIRSTKLEDSAMYFCASSAGSKETQYFGPGTRLLVL.

V and J are TRBV5-1 and TRBJ1-5; no clear D gene. The CDR3 is 13 residues long. V was cut by 1 base and J by 4 bases, with 6 bases left in between. Germline loops: CDR1 SGHRS, CDR2 YFSETQ. The chain's CDR3 is CASSLRENQPQHF. Written as DNA, the CDR3 is TGCGCCAGCAGCTTGAGGGAGAATCAGCCCCAGCATTTT.